The entry that follows covers one T cell receptor (beta chain) sequence. Its target is not known. Second doses that came at about 4 or about 12 weeks were put together. This entry comes from a study of T cell responses to AZD1222 COVID-19 vaccine. Study outcomes and limitations: Reportedly, close to half of spike-specific TCRs are directed against unmutated variant regions. Among those given AZD1222, only 5 to 7 were seropositive at baseline. When two AZD1222 doses had been given, Spike-specific TCR breadth and depth rose.

Germline values: CDR1 SGHNT, CDR2 YENEEA. V was pared by 1 base and J by 6 bases, with 18 bases between. The CDR3 length is 16 residues. The protocol was immunoSEQ multiplex PCR, while the TCRdb copy is restricted to in-frame clones and leaves out a portion. The sample lists 150,000 to 200,000 clones, approximately 90% occurring once. The gene calls are TRBV11-3 and TRBJ1-1; D might be TRBD1 (6 bases). This TCR derives from an adult who received the AZD1222 COVID-19 vaccine. Sequenced material: peripheral blood, taken 28 days after the second AZD1222 dose. The CDR3 DNA sequence: TGTGCCAGCAGCTTAGTAGTTTGGGACATTTCGGCTGAAGCTTTCTTT. Its protein product is CASSLVVWDISAEAFF.